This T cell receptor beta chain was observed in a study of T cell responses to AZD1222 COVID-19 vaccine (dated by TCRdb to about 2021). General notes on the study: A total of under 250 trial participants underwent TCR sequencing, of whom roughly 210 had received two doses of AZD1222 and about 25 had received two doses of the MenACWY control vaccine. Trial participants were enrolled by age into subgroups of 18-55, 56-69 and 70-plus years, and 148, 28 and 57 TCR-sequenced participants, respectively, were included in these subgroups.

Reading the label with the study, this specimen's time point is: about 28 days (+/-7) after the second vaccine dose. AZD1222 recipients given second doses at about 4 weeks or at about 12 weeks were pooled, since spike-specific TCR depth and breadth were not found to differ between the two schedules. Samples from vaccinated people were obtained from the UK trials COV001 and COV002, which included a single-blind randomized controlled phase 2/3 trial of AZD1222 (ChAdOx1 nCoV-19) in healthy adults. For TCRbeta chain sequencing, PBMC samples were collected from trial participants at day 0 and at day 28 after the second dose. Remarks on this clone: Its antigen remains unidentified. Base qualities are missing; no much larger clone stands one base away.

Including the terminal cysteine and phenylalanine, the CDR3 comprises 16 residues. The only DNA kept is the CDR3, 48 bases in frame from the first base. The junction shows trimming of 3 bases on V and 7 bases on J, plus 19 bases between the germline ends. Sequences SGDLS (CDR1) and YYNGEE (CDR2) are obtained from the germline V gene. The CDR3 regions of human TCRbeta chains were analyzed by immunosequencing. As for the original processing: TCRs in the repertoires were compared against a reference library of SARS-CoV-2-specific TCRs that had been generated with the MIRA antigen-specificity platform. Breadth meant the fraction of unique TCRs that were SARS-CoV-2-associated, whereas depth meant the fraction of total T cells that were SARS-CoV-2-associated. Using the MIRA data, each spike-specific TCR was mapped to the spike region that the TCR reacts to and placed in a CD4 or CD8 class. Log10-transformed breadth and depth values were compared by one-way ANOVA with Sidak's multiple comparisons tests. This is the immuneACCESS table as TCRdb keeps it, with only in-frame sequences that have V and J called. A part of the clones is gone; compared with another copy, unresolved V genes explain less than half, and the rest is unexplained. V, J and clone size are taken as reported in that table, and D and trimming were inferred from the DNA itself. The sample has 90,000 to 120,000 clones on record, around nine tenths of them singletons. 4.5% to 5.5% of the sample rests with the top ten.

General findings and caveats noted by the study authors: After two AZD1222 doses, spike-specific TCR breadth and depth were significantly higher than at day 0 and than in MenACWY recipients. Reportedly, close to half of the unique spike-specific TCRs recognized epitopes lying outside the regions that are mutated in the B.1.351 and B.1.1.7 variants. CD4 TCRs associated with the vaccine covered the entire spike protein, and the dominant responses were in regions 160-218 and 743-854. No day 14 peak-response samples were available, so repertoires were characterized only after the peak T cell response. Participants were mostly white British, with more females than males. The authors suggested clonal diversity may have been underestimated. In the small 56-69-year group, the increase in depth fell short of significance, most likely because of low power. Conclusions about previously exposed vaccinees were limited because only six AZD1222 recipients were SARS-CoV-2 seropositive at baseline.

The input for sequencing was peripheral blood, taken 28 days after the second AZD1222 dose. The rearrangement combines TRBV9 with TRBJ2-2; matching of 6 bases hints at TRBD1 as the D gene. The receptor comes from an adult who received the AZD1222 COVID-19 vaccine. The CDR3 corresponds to CASSDHTGPINGELFF. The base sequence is TGTGCCAGCAGCGACCATACAGGGCCCATCAACGGGGAGCTGTTTTTT. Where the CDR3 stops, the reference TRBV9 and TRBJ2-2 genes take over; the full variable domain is DSGVTQTPKHLITATGQRVTLRCSPRSGDLSVYWYQQSLDQGLQFLIQYYNGEERAKGNILERFSAQQFPDLHSELNLSSLELGDSALYFCASSDHTGPINGELFFGEGSRLTVL.